These 31 T cell receptor beta chains originate from one sample sequenced in a study of blood T cells in healthy people across ages. It was with a sample-barcoded 5' primer and a J-beta primer mix that a second PCR of roughly 6 to 12 cycles was run. TCRdb called the 5' RACE reads again in MiXCR, with one record for every CDR3 protein. The sample records hundreds of thousands of distinct CDR3 sequences, about 55% being singletons. Sequenced material: blood. These TCRs come from a man in his sixties in good health.

This clonotype has just a few counts. The J gene is TRBJ1-2, the V gene TRBV25-1; the D is unclear. V dropped 2 bases and J dropped 0 bases, with 1 base sitting between them. This CDR3 is 12 amino acids long. Germline V gene data show CDR1 as MGHDK and CDR2 as SYGVNS. DNA of the CDR3: TGTGCCAGCAGTGAAGCTAACTATGGCTACACCTTC. Translation gives CASSEANYGYTF.

With respect to this clonotype: Being one base from a much bigger clone, this may be a read error. The chain employs TRBV12-3 or TRBV12-4 and TRBJ1-6; D ambiguous. This CDR3 is 14 amino acids long. In DNA form, the CDR3 reads TGTGCCAGCAGTTTACTCGATCCCTATTCACCCCCCCACTTT. This sequence encodes CASSLLDPYSPPHF.

With respect to this clonotype: The junction departs from the called germline gene at one end, perhaps through a read error. The chain joins TRBV24-1 to TRBJ2-3; 9 positions agree with TRBD2. From germline, CDR1 is KGHDR and CDR2 SFDVKD. The CDR3 consists of 18 residues. The CDR3: CVTSDSPLAGTQTDTQYF. The CDR3 bases are TGTGTCACCAGTGATTCCCCCCTAGCGGGAACTCAGACAGATACGCAGTATTTT.

This clonotype was found a few times. This chain uses TRBV10-2 with TRBJ2-3, with 9 positions matching TRBD2. Germline assignment: CDR1 WSHSY and CDR2 SAAADI. The V and J ends lost 5 bases and 6 bases, in that order; junction bases with no gene match: 9. This CDR3 has 15 residues. CDR3 sequence: CASSRSGGGADTQYF. Written as DNA, the CDR3 is TGCGCCAGCAGTCGATCGGGCGGGGGGGCGGATACGCAGTATTTT.

This sequence joins TRBV4-2 and TRBJ2-7; perhaps D is TRBD1 or TRBD2 (5 bases each). This CDR3 has 14 amino acids. The V end was cut by 3 bases, the J end by 6 bases, with 15 bases between. Germline V gives CDR1 LGHNA, CDR2 YNFKEQ. The CDR3 region has the DNA TGTGCCAGCAGCCAGGGACGGGGTTTCGGCGAGCAGTACTTC. Its translation: CASSQGRGFGEQYF.

This clonotype occurred many times. This rearrangement joins TRBV20-1 to TRBJ2-7; D possibly matches TRBD1 or TRBD2 (5 bases each). CDR3 length: 16 amino acids. Trimming took 1 base from V and 1 from J, leaving 17 bases between them. Germline V gene data show CDR1 as DFQATT and CDR2 as SNEGSKA (reference sequence). The CDR3 sequence: CSARAPPRDRSYEQYF. DNA of the CDR3: TGCAGTGCTAGAGCTCCCCCCCGGGACCGTTCCTACGAGCAGTACTTC.

The chain employs TRBV4-1 and TRBJ2-5; no clear D gene. Trimming took off 0 bases at V and 4 bases at J, with 9 bases between the two ends. From germline, CDR1 is MGHRA and CDR2 YSYEKL. The CDR3 loop spans 14 amino acids. Here the CDR3 reads CASSQEATRETQYF. CDR3 bases: TGCGCCAGCAGCCAAGAGGCGACTCGAGAGACCCAGTACTTC.

This clonotype was observed a few times. This chain uses TRBV29-1 with TRBJ1-1; D remains ambiguous. Per the germline V gene, CDR1 is SQVTM and CDR2 is ANQGSEA. The V end was cut by 6 bases, the J end by 11 bases, with 19 bases between. The CDR3 consists of 12 residues. For the CDR3, the DNA is TGCAGCGTAGTGTTTCAAAATGCTGGGGCTTTCTTT. Its protein product is CSVVFQNAGAFF. Full variable domain (rest looked up from reference TRBV29-1 and TRBJ1-1): SAVISQKPSRDICQRGTSLTIQCQVDSQVTMMFWYRQQPGQSLTLIATANQGSEATYESGFVIDKFPISRPNLTFSTLTVSNMSPEDSSIYLCSVVFQNAGAFFGQGTRLTVV.

This clonotype appeared a single time. The chain employs TRBV7-9 and TRBJ1-5, with D tentatively TRBD1 (5 bases). Trimming left V 3 bases short and J 5 bases short, with 11 bases between. CDR1 and CDR2 from the germline V gene are SEHNR and FQNEAQ (reference sequence). The CDR3 has 14 residues. The chain's CDR3 is CASSLDGGDQPQHF. The CDR3 DNA reads as TGTGCCAGCAGCTTGGACGGGGGGGATCAGCCCCAGCATTTT.

The chain uses TRBV7-2 and TRBJ2-7; 7 nucleotides line up with TRBD1. Germline values: CDR1 SGHTA, CDR2 FQGNSA. The CDR3 totals 16 residues. With 5 bases clipped from V and 2 bases from J, the junction kept 12 bases outside the gene matches. In DNA, the CDR3 is TGTGCCAGCAGCCGAAATGCCGTAGGGACAGCCTACGAGCAGTACTTC. Its protein is CASSRNAVGTAYEQYF.

This sequence joins TRBV12-3 or TRBV12-4 and TRBJ2-3; TRBD2 matches at 8 bases. V gave up 2 bases and J gave up 4 bases; unmatched junction bases: 8. This CDR3 is built from 16 residues. The CDR3 sequence is CASSLYGSGIADTQYF. The CDR3 DNA sequence: TGTGCCAGCAGTTTATATGGTAGCGGGATTGCAGATACGCAGTATTTT.

This clonotype has a handful of counts. The chain has TRBV2 and TRBJ2-3; D not resolved. Germline loops: CDR1 SNHLY, CDR2 FYNNEI. Trimming pared 6 bases from V and 5 bases from J, leaving 6 bases between. The CDR3 totals 11 residues. CDR3 residues: CASRLIDTQYF. CDR3 in DNA: TGTGCCAGCAGATTAATAGATACGCAGTATTTT.

The V call is TRBV29-1, the J call TRBJ1-3, with unresolved D. V lost 4 bases and J lost 0, with 10 bases in between. Looked up from germline, CDR1 is SQVTM and CDR2 is ANQGSEA. CDR3 length: 14 residues. As DNA, the CDR3 is TGCAGCGTTGTGGGCAGAGGCTCTGGAAACACCATATATTTT. As protein: CSVVGRGSGNTIYF. The full variable domain, completed using reference TRBV29-1 and TRBJ1-3, is SAVISQKPSRDICQRGTSLTIQCQVDSQVTMMFWYRQQPGQSLTLIATANQGSEATYESGFVIDKFPISRPNLTFSTLTVSNMSPEDSSIYLCSVVGRGSGNTIYFGEGSWLTVV.

With regard to this clonotype: A much more abundant neighbour one base away suggests this may be a read error. The rearrangement joins TRBV7-3 to TRBJ2-5, with no clear D. The CDR3 has 13 amino acids. Germline CDR1 is SGHTA and CDR2 is FQGTGA. V was cut by 5 bases and J by 11 bases, with 18 bases left in between. CDR3 bases: TGTGCCAGCAGCCCCAACACGCACAATGAGCAGTACTTC. Translated: CASSPNTHNEQYF.

The table lists this clonotype with many counts. The V and J genes are TRBV20-1 and TRBJ2-1, with 11 bases lining up with TRBD2. V lost 6 bases to trimming and J lost 5 bases; unmatched junction nucleotides: 9. CDR1 is DFQATT, CDR2 SNEGSKA, per germline (reference sequence). CDR3 size: 15 residues. CDR3 amino acids: CSARRLAGINNEQFF. CDR3 in DNA: TGCAGTGCCCGACGACTAGCGGGAATTAACAATGAGCAGTTCTTC.

V gene TRBV6-1 combines with J gene TRBJ2-1; possibly TRBD1 or TRBD2 for D (6 bases each). Per germline, CDR1 MNHNS and CDR2 SASEGT. V dropped 7 bases and J dropped 5 bases, with 15 bases sitting between them. The CDR3 totals 14 residues. The CDR3 bases are TGTGCCAGCACCAAGGGGGGCCCTAACAATGAGCAGTTCTTC. Amino acid sequence: CASTKGGPNNEQFF.

V usage is TRBV28 and J usage is TRBJ2-1; TRBD1 might be the D (5 bases). The V end was cut by 2 bases, the J end by 7 bases, with 15 bases between. Germline lookup yields CDR1 MDHEN and CDR2 SYDVKM. This CDR3 has 15 amino acids. In DNA form, the CDR3 reads TGTGCCAGCAGTTTAAGCGTCAGGGAATTAAATGAGCAGTTCTTC. Translation: CASSLSVRELNEQFF.

The chain links TRBV20-1 to TRBJ2-3, with 9 bases that match TRBD2. Germline V gene lookup returns CDR1 DFQATT and CDR2 SNEGSKA (reference sequence). Trimming took 6 bases from V and 2 from J; bases not matched to a gene: 9. CDR3 length equals 15 residues. The CDR3 DNA reads TGCAGTGCGGACCACACTAGCGGGTTCACAGATACGCAGTATTTT. Protein sequence: CSADHTSGFTDTQYF.

V gene TRBV2 combines with J gene TRBJ2-7; D remains unclear. The V end lost 6 bases, the J end lost 5 bases, and 11 bases lay between the germline ends. The CDR3 has 12 amino acids. Germline CDR1 SNHLY, CDR2 FYNNEI. CDR3 residues: CASRVIANEQYF. The CDR3 DNA follows: TGTGCCAGCAGGGTCATAGCAAACGAGCAGTACTTC.

This clonotype was recorded only once. The chain joins TRBV7-2 to TRBJ2-5; 10 nucleotides match TRBD2. Trimming took 5 bases from V and 5 from J; bases not matched to a gene: 8. The CDR3 consists of 15 residues. Germline-derived CDR1 and CDR2 are SGHTA and FQGNSA. The DNA of the CDR3 is TGTGCCAGCAGCCCAGGGACTAGCGAATTCGAGACCCAGTACTTC. Translation gives CASSPGTSEFETQYF.

J is TRBJ2-5 and V is TRBV5-1, with 8 bases aligning to TRBD1. The DNA end favors TRBJ2-7, so the J call may be wrong. This CDR3 region has 14 residues. Germline CDR1 reads SGHRS; CDR2 reads YFSETQ. The CDR3 region has the DNA TGCGCCAGCAGCGGGGGACAGGTGTCGGGCGAGCAGTACTTC. Amino acids: CASSGGQVSGEQYF.

The CDR3 DNA sequence: TGTGCCAGCACTACGATCAGGGGGGCCACAGATACGCAGTATTTT. This encodes CASTTIRGATDTQYF. The V call is TRBV6-2 or TRBV6-3, the J call TRBJ2-3, with D perhaps TRBD1 (7 bases). CDR1 is MNHEY, CDR2 SVGEGT, per germline. This CDR3 region has 15 residues. The V end was cut by 7 bases, the J end by 2 bases, with 16 bases between.

This clonotype has just a few counts. The chain uses TRBV5-1 and TRBJ2-4; unclear D gene. The CDR3 is 14 amino acids. Germline V CDR1 and CDR2: SGHRS, YFSETQ. V was clipped by 3 bases and J by 13 bases, with 20 bases between them. Written as DNA, the CDR3 is TGCGCCAGCAGCTGGGGTACTCCCCTCGTGGAGCAGTACTTC. Residues: CASSWGTPLVEQYF.

The gene calls are TRBV7-2 and TRBJ1-4, with 8 bases aligning to TRBD1. This CDR3 comprises 13 residues. CDR1 is SGHTA and CDR2 is FQGNSA in the germline V gene. The V gene end was trimmed by 5 bases and the J gene end by 5 bases; junction bases not matched to a gene: 1. The CDR3 protein is CASSGDRNEKLFF. The CDR3 region has the DNA TGTGCCAGCAGCGGGGACAGGAATGAAAAACTGTTTTTT. Full variable domain (remainder filled in from reference TRBV7-2 and TRBJ1-4): GAGVSQSPSNKVTEKGKDVELRCDPISGHTALYWYRQSLGQGLEFLIYFQGNSAPDKSGLPSDRFSAERTGGSVSTLTIQRTQQEDSAVYLCASSGDRNEKLFFGSGTQLSVL.

This chain's CDR3 is CATAASSYNEQFF. The CDR3 DNA sequence: TGTGCCACTGCAGCAAGCTCCTACAATGAGCAGTTCTTC. V usage is TRBV10-3 and J usage is TRBJ2-1; D unresolved. The V end was cut by 10 bases, the J end by 0 bases, with 10 bases between. The CDR3 has 13 residues. Germline V lookup: CDR1 ENHRY, CDR2 SYGVKD.

V gene TRBV28 combines with J gene TRBJ2-1; 14 bases are a match to TRBD2. Trimming took 2 bases from V and 9 from J; bases not matched to a gene: 12. The CDR3 contains 18 residues. The germline V gene has CDR1 MDHEN and CDR2 SYDVKM. CDR3 sequence: CASSLPRAGTSGRGEQFF. In DNA, the CDR3 is TGTGCCAGCAGTTTACCCCGTGCCGGGACTAGCGGGAGAGGTGAGCAGTTCTTC.

There are a few counts of this clonotype. V is TRBV29-1 and J is TRBJ2-5, with D uncertain. V was clipped by 3 bases and J by 4 bases, with 9 bases between them. This CDR3 has 12 residues. Germline V gene sequence: CDR1 SQVTM, CDR2 ANQGSEA. The CDR3 sequence: CSVDLFLETQYF. The CDR3 nucleotides are TGCAGCGTTGATTTGTTCTTAGAGACCCAGTACTTC.

The chain is built from TRBV29-1 and TRBJ2-7; 10 bases are a match to TRBD2. CDR1 and CDR2 (germline): SQVTM, ANQGSEA. This CDR3 spans 13 amino acids. With 5 bases clipped from V and 4 bases from J, the junction kept 5 bases outside the gene matches. CDR3 sequence (DNA): TGCAGCGTTTCCCGGGGACTAGCGTACGAGCAGTACTTC. Translation gives CSVSRGLAYEQYF.

The gene calls are TRBV20-1 and TRBJ2-5, with D perhaps being TRBD1 or TRBD2 (6 bases each). Trimming removed 0 bases at V and 7 bases at J, with 18 bases between. Looked up from germline, CDR1 is DFQATT and CDR2 is SNEGSKA (reference sequence). The CDR3 covers 15 residues. CDR3 protein: CSARDGGTPVGTQYF. The CDR3 nucleotides are TGCAGTGCTAGAGATGGGGGGACACCAGTCGGGACCCAGTACTTC.

The chain uses TRBV6-6 and TRBJ1-4, with D perhaps TRBD1 (5 bases). Trimming removed 9 bases from V and 3 bases from J, with 17 bases in between. The CDR3 runs 15 residues. In germline, CDR1 is MNHNY, CDR2 SVGAGI (reference sequence). The CDR3 protein is CASVYGGGANEKLFF. The CDR3 bases are TGTGCCAGTGTTTATGGGGGTGGGGCTAATGAAAAACTGTTTTTT.

In the case of this clonotype: A much bigger clone sits one base away, suggesting this may be a read error. The CDR3 loop is CATGEGGKETQYF. DNA of the CDR3: TGTGCCACAGGGGAGGGGGGAAAAGAGACCCAGTACTTC. The rearrangement joins TRBV7-9 to TRBJ2-4; the D gene is possibly TRBD2 (7 bases). Judging by the DNA end, TRBJ2-5 fits better; the J call may be wrong. CDR3 length: 13 residues. In germline, CDR1 is SEHNR, CDR2 FQNEAQ (reference sequence).